This TCR beta chain appears in the sequencing data of a study of T cell repertoires in cytomegalovirus infection. At the level of the study: Based on public TCR beta signatures, there were indications of CMV infection and of a matching HLA type. Findings of the study overall: The cumulative frequency of public TCR beta families distinguished individuals who carried CMV together with the relevant HLA. CMV-specific HLA-C-restricted TCR beta clonotypes dominated the ex vivo response.

This clonotype appeared a few times. Its antigen is unknown. TCRdb reprocessed the reads with MiXCR, giving one entry per CDR3 protein. The sample shows 300,000 to 400,000 distinct CDR3 sequences, approximately 18% of them seen only once. Germline CDR1 reads SNHLY; CDR2 reads FYNNEI. V lost 6 bases and J lost 11; bases outside the gene matches: 7. This CDR3 comprises 13 residues. The sample taken for sequencing was PBMCs. This rearrangement joins TRBV2 to TRBJ1-6; TRBD1 matches 7 bases. This TCR was recovered from a human donor in good health (CMV status not recorded). Some clones in this sample may be carry-over from other donors' samples. CDR3 coding DNA: TGTGCCAGCAGCCGGGACAGTCAGACACCCCTCCACTTT. It specifies CASSRDSQTPLHF.